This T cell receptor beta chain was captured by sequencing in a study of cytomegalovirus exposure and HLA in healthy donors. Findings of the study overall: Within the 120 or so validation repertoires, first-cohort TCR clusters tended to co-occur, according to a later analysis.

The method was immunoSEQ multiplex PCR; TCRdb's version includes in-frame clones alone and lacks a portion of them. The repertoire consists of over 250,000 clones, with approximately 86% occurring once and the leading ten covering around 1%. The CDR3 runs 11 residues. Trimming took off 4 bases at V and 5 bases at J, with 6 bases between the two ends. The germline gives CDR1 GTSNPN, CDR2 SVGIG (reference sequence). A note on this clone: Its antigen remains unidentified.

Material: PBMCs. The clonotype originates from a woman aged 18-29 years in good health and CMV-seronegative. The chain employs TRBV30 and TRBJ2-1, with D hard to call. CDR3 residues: CAWIRDNEQFF. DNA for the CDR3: TGTGCCTGGATACGGGACAATGAGCAGTTCTTC. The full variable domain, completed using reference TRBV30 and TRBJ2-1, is SQTIHQWPATLVQPVGSPLSLECTVEGTSNPNLYWYRQAAGRGLQLLFYSVGIGQISSEVPQNLSASRPQDRQFILSSKKLLLSDSGFYLCAWIRDNEQFFGPGTRLTVL.